This TCR beta chain was recovered during a study of blood T cell repertoires in COVID-19. Repertoires were generated with immunoSEQ multiplex PCR, while TCRdb's copy carries only in-frame clones and drops some. The sample shows about 440,000 clones, roughly nine tenths of them seen only once. CDR1 SGHRS and CDR2 YFSETQ come from the germline V gene. The CDR3 extends over 15 amino acids. V dropped 4 bases and J dropped 3; count of bases not matched to a gene: 6. This sequence was found in a woman under 30 with acute COVID-19. V and J are TRBV5-1 and TRBJ2-1; the match to TRBD2 covers 8 bases. Sample: PBMCs or T cells enriched from blood (not recorded which). CDR3: CASSPGRAGYNEQFF. The DNA of the CDR3 is TGCGCCAGCAGCCCCGGGAGGGCTGGCTACAATGAGCAGTTCTTC.